The rows below give T cell receptor beta chains drawn from one sample of a study of T cells in Graves' hyperthyroidism and ophthalmopathy. MiXCR was run by TCRdb on the multiplex PCR reads, yielding one entry per CDR3 protein. The data hold roughly 650,000 distinct CDR3 sequences, with more than 15% observed a single time. Input material: blood. These receptors came from a woman in her 40s with Graves' ophthalmopathy. CDR3s include the opening cysteine and the closing phenylalanine or tryptophan. A D gene is named only where the DNA matches it firmly. Size tells how often a clone was seen (once, few, many) or the class of an expanded clone, and some rows leave it out.

d_call	v_call	clone_size	j_call	cdr3_aa	cdr3_nt
TRBD2	TRBV6-1	many	TRBJ2-1	CASSRPTSGVGGYNEQFF	TGTGCCAGCAGCCGTCCCACTAGCGGGGTAGGGGGGTACAATGAGCAGTTCTTC
TRBD1	TRBV27	NA	TRBJ2-6	CASGTGGMGFSGANVPTF	TGTGCCAGCGGTACAGGGGGCATGGGGTTTTCTGGGGCCAACGTCCCGACTTTC
NA	TRBV28	NA	TRBJ1-4	CASSTGQINEKLFF	TGTGCCAGCAGCACGGGACAAATTAATGAAAAACTGTTTTTT
NA	TRBV20-1	many	TRBJ2-7	CSAWLGDEQYF	TGCAGTGCTTGGCTCGGGGACGAGCAGTACTTC
TRBD2	TRBV12-3/TRBV12-4	many	TRBJ2-1	CASRLTSGIADEQFF	TGTGCCAGCAGACTGACTAGCGGGATAGCCGATGAGCAGTTCTTC
NA	TRBV29-1	NA	TRBJ2-1	CSVEGGAEQFF	TGCAGCGTTGAAGGGGGCGCTGAGCAGTTCTTC
NA	TRBV5-1	few	TRBJ2-5	CASSSGALGTQYF	TGCGCCAGCAGCTCGGGGGCCCTGGGGACCCAGTACTTC
NA	TRBV6-2/TRBV6-3	NA	TRBJ1-5	CASSLQQGQPQHF	TGTGCCAGCAGCCTTCAACAGGGTCAGCCCCAGCATTTT
NA	TRBV20-1	few	TRBJ1-2	CSALWGHSNYGYTF	TGCAGTGCCCTCTGGGGGCATTCAAACTATGGCTACACCTTC
TRBD2	TRBV4-1	few	TRBJ2-3	CASSQDKSLAGSDTQYF	TGCGCCAGCAGCCAAGACAAGAGCCTAGCGGGATCAGATACGCAGTATTTT
NA	TRBV29-1	few	TRBJ1-1	CSVEDQAGLNTEAFF	TGCAGCGTTGAAGATCAGGCAGGGCTGAACACTGAAGCTTTCTTT
NA	TRBV27	few	TRBJ1-6	CASSLSGLNSPLHF	TGTGCCAGCAGCCTCTCGGGCCTCAATTCACCCCTCCACTTT
NA	TRBV6-5	few	TRBJ2-2	CASSYSGGGGELFF	TGTGCCAGCAGTTACTCGGGCGGCGGCGGGGAGCTGTTTTTT
NA	TRBV11-2	NA	TRBJ2-1	CASSLVGRAVNEQFF	TGTGCCAGCAGCTTAGTAGGCAGGGCAGTCAATGAGCAGTTCTTC
TRBD1	TRBV30	few	TRBJ1-4	CAWSSYRGQLFF	TGTGCCTGGAGTAGTTACAGGGGCCAACTGTTTTTT
NA	TRBV18	many	TRBJ2-7	CASSPYLPGQNSYEQYF	TGTGCCAGCTCACCCTACCTCCCTGGTCAGAACTCCTACGAGCAGTACTTC
NA	TRBV20-1	NA	TRBJ2-2	CSAGEPGTGELFF	TGCAGTGCCGGCGAGCCCGGCACCGGGGAGCTGTTTTTT
NA	TRBV5-1	NA	TRBJ2-5	CASSLADTQETQYF	TGCGCCAGCAGCTTGGCTGACACCCAAGAGACCCAGTACTTC
NA	TRBV5-1	few	TRBJ2-2	CASSWGGIDGELFF	TGCGCCAGCAGCTGGGGCGGGATTGACGGGGAGCTGTTTTTT
NA	TRBV29-1	NA	TRBJ1-2	CSVEEYVRGAYGYTF	TGCAGCGTTGAAGAATATGTTAGAGGGGCCTATGGCTACACCTTC
TRBD1	TRBV30	many	TRBJ1-1	CVSSHRGLSPNTEAFF	TGTGTCTCCTCTCACAGGGGGCTAAGCCCGAACACTGAAGCTTTCTTT
NA	TRBV7-9	many	TRBJ1-2	CASSNTDAASYGYTF	TGTGCCAGCAGCAACACAGATGCGGCCTCCTATGGCTACACCTTC
NA	TRBV19	NA	TRBJ1-2	CASKKRDIEDGYTF	TGTGCCAGTAAGAAGCGGGACATCGAGGATGGCTACACCTTC
NA	TRBV20-1	NA	TRBJ2-2	CNAQVGAKNTGEPFF	TGCAATGCACAAGTGGGGGCCAAGAACACCGGGGAGCCGTTTTTT
NA	TRBV12-3/TRBV12-4	NA	TRBJ2-4	CASSHTKNIQYF	TGTGCCAGCAGTCACACCAAAAACATTCAGTACTTC
NA	TRBV12-3/TRBV12-4	NA	TRBJ1-6	CASRGRNNSPLHF	TGTGCCTCCCGGGGAAGGAATAATTCACCCCTCCACTTT
NA	TRBV20-1	NA	TRBJ2-1	CSAPMGRPEQFF	TGCAGTGCACCCATGGGGAGACCTGAGCAGTTCTTC
NA	TRBV20-1	few	TRBJ2-7	CSASEGGGPYEQYF	TGCAGTGCTAGTGAAGGGGGGGGGCCCTACGAGCAGTACTTC
NA	TRBV6-1	many	TRBJ2-7	CASGFEGIGSYEQYF	TGTGCCAGCGGTTTCGAGGGAATAGGGTCCTACGAGCAGTACTTC